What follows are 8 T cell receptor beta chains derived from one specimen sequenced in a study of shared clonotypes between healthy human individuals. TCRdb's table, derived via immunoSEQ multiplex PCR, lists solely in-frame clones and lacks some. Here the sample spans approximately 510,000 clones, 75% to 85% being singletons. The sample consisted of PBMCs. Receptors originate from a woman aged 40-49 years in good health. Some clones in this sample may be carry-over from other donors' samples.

The CDR3 DNA follows: TGTGCCAGCAGCCCATTCTATGGCTACACCTTC. It translates to CASSPFYGYTF. The chain carries TRBV7-3 and TRBJ1-2, with no clear D. The ends were cut back, 5 bases at V and 4 bases at J, with 5 bases in the middle. The germline gives CDR1 SGHTA, CDR2 FQGTGA. There are 11 residues in the CDR3.

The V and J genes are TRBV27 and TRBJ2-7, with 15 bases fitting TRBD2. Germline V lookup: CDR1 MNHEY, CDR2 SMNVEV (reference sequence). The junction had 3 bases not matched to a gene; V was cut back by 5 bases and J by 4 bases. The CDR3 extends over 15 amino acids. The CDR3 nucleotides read TGTGCCAGCAGTCGGGGGACTAGCGGGAGGTACGAGCAGTACTTC. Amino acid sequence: CASSRGTSGRYEQYF.

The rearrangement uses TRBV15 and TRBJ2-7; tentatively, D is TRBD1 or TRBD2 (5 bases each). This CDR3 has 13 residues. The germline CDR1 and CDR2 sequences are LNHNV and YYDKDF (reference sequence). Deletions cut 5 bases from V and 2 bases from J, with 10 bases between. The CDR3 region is CATSGDRAYEQYF. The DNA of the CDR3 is TGTGCCACCAGCGGGGACCGTGCCTACGAGCAGTACTTC.

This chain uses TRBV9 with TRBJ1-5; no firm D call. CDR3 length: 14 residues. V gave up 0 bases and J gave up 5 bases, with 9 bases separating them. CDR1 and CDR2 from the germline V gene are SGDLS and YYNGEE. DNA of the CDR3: TGTGCCAGCAGCGTAGGGGCAGCCGATCAGCCCCAGCATTTT. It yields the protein CASSVGAADQPQHF.

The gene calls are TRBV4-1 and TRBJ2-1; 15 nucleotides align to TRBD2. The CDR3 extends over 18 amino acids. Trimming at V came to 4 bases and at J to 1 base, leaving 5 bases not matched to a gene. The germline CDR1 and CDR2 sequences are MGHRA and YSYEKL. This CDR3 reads CASSRGLAGGRSYNEQFF. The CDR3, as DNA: TGCGCCAGCAGCCGCGGACTAGCGGGAGGGCGGTCCTACAATGAGCAGTTCTTC.

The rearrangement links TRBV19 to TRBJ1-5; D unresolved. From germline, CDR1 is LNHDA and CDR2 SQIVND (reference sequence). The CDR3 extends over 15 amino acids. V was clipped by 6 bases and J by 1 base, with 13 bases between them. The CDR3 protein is CASSLGLLSNQPQHF. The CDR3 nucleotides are TGTGCCAGTAGCCTAGGACTGCTGAGCAATCAGCCCCAGCATTTT.

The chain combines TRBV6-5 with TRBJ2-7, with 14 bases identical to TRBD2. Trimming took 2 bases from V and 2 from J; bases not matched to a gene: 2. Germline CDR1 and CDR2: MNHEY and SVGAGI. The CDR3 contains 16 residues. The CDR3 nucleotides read TGTGCCAGCAGTTACCCGGGACTAGCGGGAGCCTACGAGCAGTACTTC. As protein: CASSYPGLAGAYEQYF.

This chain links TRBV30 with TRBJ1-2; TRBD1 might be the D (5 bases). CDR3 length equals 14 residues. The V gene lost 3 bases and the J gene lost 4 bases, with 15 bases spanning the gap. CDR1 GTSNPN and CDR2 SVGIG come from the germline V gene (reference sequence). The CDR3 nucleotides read TGTGCCTGGAGGAAAAAACTTACAGGCTATGGCTACACCTTC. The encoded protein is CAWRKKLTGYGYTF.